This T cell receptor beta chain was retrieved from a study of control samples from healthy donors and cancer patients. The CDR3 is 15 residues long. Trimming cost V 6 bases and J 4 bases, with 18 bases left between them. Germline CDR1 reads SGHTA; CDR2 reads FQGNSA. The method was immunoSEQ multiplex PCR; TCRdb's version includes in-frame clones alone and lacks a portion of them. The sample consists of about 150,000 clones, 91% of them appearing once. Sequences were obtained from blood. V is TRBV7-2 and J is TRBJ1-1, with a weak D call TRBD1 (6 bases). The TCR comes from a woman aged 40 to 49 in good health. CDR3 nucleotides: TGTGCCAGCAGTCCTGGGGGCGACTTGAGCACTGAAGCTTTCTTT. As protein: CASSPGGDLSTEAFF.